The 30 T cell receptor beta chains below were found in one sample sequenced in a study of T cell clonality in common variable immunodeficiency. Produced via immunoSEQ multiplex PCR; TCRdb's table is partial and in-frame only. This repertoire holds about 34,000 clones, and none appear only once. Material: peripheral blood mononuclear cells. These receptors were obtained from a person aged 18 to 69 in good health.

About this clone itself: The sequenced fragment ends 3 residues before the CDR3 boundary, so the rest is inferred from the germline J gene. The rearrangement joins TRBV7-6 to TRBJ2-7; 9 bases match TRBD1. V lost 5 bases, J lost 3 bases, and 8 bases stayed unmatched. The CDR3 is 15 amino acids. Germline assignment: CDR1 SGHVS and CDR2 FNYEAQ. The CDR3 protein is CASSLGQGNIYEQYF. The sequenced CDR3 bases are TGTGCCAGCAGCCTAGGACAGGGGAACATCTACGAG. Together with reference TRBV7-6 and TRBJ2-7, the CDR3 gives the full variable domain: GAGVSQSPRYKVTKRGQDVALRCDPISGHVSLYWYRQALGQGPEFLTYFNYEAQQDKSGLPNDRFSAERPEGSISTLTIQRTEQRDSAMYRCASSLGQGNIYEQYFGPGTRLTVT.

Only a few counts were recorded for this clone. The observed sequence ends 3 residues before the CDR3 terminus, with the missing tail filled in from the germline J gene. The V call is TRBV10-2, the J call TRBJ2-2; 11 nucleotides agree with TRBD2. J gave up 7 bases and V 6 bases, and 4 bases lay outside the gene matches. Germline V CDR1 and CDR2: WSHSY, SAAADI. There are 14 residues in the CDR3. The part of the CDR3 DNA that was read is TGCGCCAGCAGCAGGACTAGCGGGTACGGGGAG. Translating gives CASSRTSGYGE. Given in full, the CDR3 is CASSRTSGYGELFF.

Many counts were recorded for this clone. The CDR3 extends 3 residues past the end of the read, so its final part is completed from the germline J gene. The chain employs TRBV6-2 or TRBV6-3 and TRBJ2-7, with D uncertain. Trimming took 5 bases from V and 6 from J, leaving 14 bases between them. The CDR3 totals 13 residues. Germline V gives CDR1 MNHEY, CDR2 SVGEGT. The CDR3 here is CASSPRIPSEQYF. CDR3 bases read: TGTGCCAGCAGTCCTCGTATCCCCAGCGAG.

This clone was found many times. With the read ending 3 residues before the CDR3 end, the germline J gene is used to fill in that end. The V and J genes are TRBV7-9 and TRBJ2-3; the match to TRBD2 covers 8 bases. The germline CDR1 and CDR2 sequences are SEHNR and FQNEAQ (reference sequence). The CDR3 is 15 amino acids. CDR3 loop: CASSFIAVGGETQYF. Incomplete CDR3 DNA: TGTGCCAGCAGCTTTATAGCGGTCGGGGGGGAGACG.

This clone was recorded at least ten times. The read gets to within 3 residues of the CDR3 end, and the germline J gene fills in the rest. The gene calls are TRBV6-1 and TRBJ1-2; TRBD1 agrees at 8 bases. There are 16 residues in the CDR3. The germline CDR1 and CDR2 sequences are MNHNS and SASEGT. Germline trimming cut 4 bases from V and 0 bases from J; bases unmatched to any gene: 7. CDR3 DNA (partial): TGTGCCAGCAGTGCCCCCGGGACAGGTACTAACTATGGC. It is translated as CASSAPGTGTNYG. The entire CDR3 is CASSAPGTGTNYGYTF.

This clone showed up many times. The CDR3 extends 3 residues past the end of the read, so its final part is completed from the germline J gene. The chain joins TRBV30 to TRBJ1-6, with D maybe TRBD1 (6 bases). Per germline, CDR1 GTSNPN and CDR2 SVGIG (reference sequence). CDR3 length: 13 residues. CDR3 sequence: CAVGTSYNSPLHF. The sequenced part of the CDR3 DNA is TGTGCGGTCGGGACAAGCTATAATTCACCC.

Many counts were recorded for this clone. Read data end 3 residues before the CDR3 end; the end is taken from the germline J gene. The chain uses TRBV10-3 and TRBJ2-1; 10 bases fit TRBD2. The germline V gene has CDR1 ENHRY and CDR2 SYGVKD. The CDR3 has 19 amino acids. J was trimmed by 0 bases and V by 3 bases; bases with no gene match: 11. CDR3 DNA, as far as it was read: TGTGCCATCAGTGAAGGAGTAGCGGGGGGACGAAGCTCCTACAATGAG. Amino acids: CAISEGVAGGRSSYNE. The entire CDR3 protein is CAISEGVAGGRSSYNEQFF.

This clone was seen many times. Read data end 3 residues before the CDR3 end; the end is taken from the germline J gene. V gene TRBV4-2 combines with J gene TRBJ1-2; TRBD1 aligns across 8 bases. The germline V gene has CDR1 LGHNA and CDR2 YNFKEQ. This CDR3 contains 15 residues. V lost 1 base to trimming and J lost 4 bases; unmatched junction nucleotides: 5. The CDR3 loop reads CASSQVQGDSYGYTF. Partial CDR3 DNA: TGTGCCAGCAGCCAAGTACAGGGGGATAGCTATGGC.

This clone was counted many times. The DNA ends 3 residues before the CDR3 does, and the rest of the CDR3 is filled in from the germline J gene. The rearrangement uses TRBV5-1 and TRBJ2-5, with TRBD2 identical over 8 bases. This CDR3 contains 16 residues. V trimming: 3 bases; J trimming: 4 bases; junction bases outside the gene matches: 11. Germline values: CDR1 SGHRS, CDR2 YFSETQ. The sequenced part of the CDR3 DNA is TGCGCCAGCAGCTGGGCTCTGGCGGGGGGAGCAGAGACC. This sequence encodes CASSWALAGGAET. The whole CDR3 protein is CASSWALAGGAETQYF.

This clone came up many times. The read stops 3 residues short of the end of the CDR3; the missing end is completed from the germline J gene. The chain joins TRBV12-3 or TRBV12-4 to TRBJ1-2, with 7 bases matching TRBD1. Trimming at V came to 7 bases and at J to 3 bases, leaving 14 bases not matched to a gene. This CDR3 is 16 amino acids long. CDR3 DNA (partial): TGTGCCAGCACCATCAAACCCCGGGACAGCCACTATGGC. The encoded protein is CASTIKPRDSHYG. The full CDR3 protein is CASTIKPRDSHYGYTF.

This clone appeared many times. The CDR3 end falls 3 residues outside the read, so it is completed with the germline J gene. This chain uses TRBV29-1 with TRBJ2-7; D may be TRBD1 (6 bases). This CDR3 contains 12 residues. V dropped 7 bases and J dropped 6 bases, with 16 bases sitting between them. Germline-derived CDR1 and CDR2 are SQVTM and ANQGSEA. The part of the CDR3 DNA that was read is TGCAGCGCGGGAAATACAGGGCTCGAG. Protein product: CSAGNTGLE. The whole CDR3 reads CSAGNTGLEQYF.

This clone was counted at least ten times. The sequenced fragment ends 3 residues before the CDR3 boundary, so the rest is inferred from the germline J gene. The V gene is TRBV27, the J gene TRBJ2-1, with 9 bases identical to TRBD2. CDR3 size: 14 residues. V shed 2 bases and J 9 bases; nucleotides not matched to a gene: 5. Germline V gene lookup returns CDR1 MNHEY and CDR2 SMNVEV (reference sequence). The CDR3 bases that were read are TGTGCCAGCAGTTTAGCGGGAGGGCCGGGTGAG. It translates to CASSLAGGPGE. The whole CDR3 protein is CASSLAGGPGEQFF.

This clone was observed at least ten times. The CDR3 extends 3 residues past the end of the read, so its final part is completed from the germline J gene. The chain joins TRBV5-4 to TRBJ2-7; possibly TRBD2 for D (5 bases). Trimming pared 4 bases from V and 0 bases from J, leaving 14 bases between. CDR1 is SGHNT and CDR2 is YYREEE in the germline V gene (reference sequence). This CDR3 comprises 15 residues. Here the CDR3 reads CASSLGGSRSYEQYF. The CDR3 bases that were read are TGTGCCAGCAGCCTGGGCGGGTCCCGCTCCTACGAG. Using reference TRBV5-4 and TRBJ2-7 for the parts outside the CDR3, the full variable domain is ETGVTQSPTHLIKTRGQQVTLRCSSQSGHNTVSWYQQALGQGPQFIFQYYREEENGRGNFPPRFSGLQFPNYSSELNVNALELDDSALYLCASSLGGSRSYEQYFGPGTRLTVT.

This clone was observed many times. The read gets to within 3 residues of the CDR3 end, and the germline J gene fills in the rest. The J gene is TRBJ1-3, the V gene TRBV7-2; D remains unclear. CDR3 length: 15 residues. The V end was cut by 4 bases, the J end by 0 bases, with 10 bases between. CDR1 is SGHTA, CDR2 FQGNSA, per germline. CDR3 loop: CASSYYGSSGNTIYF. The sequenced CDR3 bases are TGTGCCAGCAGCTACTACGGGTCCTCTGGAAACACC.

This clone was seen many times. The read comes to an end 3 residues before the CDR3 does, leaving the germline J gene to fill in the end. The chain has TRBV2 and TRBJ2-2, with D possibly being TRBD1 (5 bases). Germline CDR1 is SNHLY and CDR2 is FYNNEI. CDR3 size: 15 residues. Trimming removed 4 bases at V and 0 bases at J, with 9 bases between. CDR3 sequence: CASSGTLTNTGELFF. The covered CDR3 bases are TGTGCCAGCAGTGGGACACTAACGAACACCGGGGAG.

This clone has a count of ten or more. Read sequence stops 3 residues before the CDR3 end, and the germline J gene provides the missing end. The chain links TRBV5-1 to TRBJ2-1, with TRBD1 matching 9 bases. Trimming cost V 5 bases and J 8 bases; bases outside gene matches: 8. The CDR3 length is 14 residues. CDR1 is SGHRS and CDR2 is YFSETQ in the germline V gene. The covered CDR3 bases are TGCGCCAGCAGTCCCGGGACAGGGCCCTATGAG. This gives the protein CASSPGTGPYE. In full, the CDR3 is CASSPGTGPYEQFF.

The sample holds many counts of this clone. The CDR3 end is not reached by the read, which stops 3 residues before it; the germline J gene fills it in. The chain carries TRBV5-6 and TRBJ1-1; TRBD1 matches at 8 bases. CDR3 length equals 15 residues. Germline CDR1 is SGHDT and CDR2 is YYEEEE. The V and J ends lost 1 base and 5 bases, in that order; junction bases with no gene match: 7. The part of the CDR3 DNA that was read is TGTGCCAGCAGCTTGACGGGCAGGGGGCGAACTGAA. This encodes CASSLTGRGRTE. The whole CDR3 sequence is CASSLTGRGRTEAFF.

This clone has at least ten counts. The CDR3 here is CASSVDRGGDTQYF. CDR3 DNA, as far as it was read: TGTGCCAGTAGCGTCGACAGGGGCGGAGATACG. The rearrangement joins TRBV19 to TRBJ2-3; 8 bases map to TRBD1. The read falls 3 residues short of the CDR3 end, and the missing part is taken from the germline J gene. After removal of 6 bases from V and 5 bases from J, the junction contained 7 bases not matched to a gene. This CDR3 comprises 14 residues. CDR1 is LNHDA, CDR2 SQIVND, per germline (reference sequence).

The sample holds many counts of this clone. The read comes to an end 3 residues before the CDR3 does, leaving the germline J gene to fill in the end. The chain combines TRBV19 with TRBJ2-7; tentatively, D is TRBD1 (5 bases). The germline V gene encodes CDR1 LNHDA and CDR2 SQIVND (reference sequence). The CDR3 extends over 16 amino acids. V dropped 3 bases and J dropped 3 bases, with 18 bases sitting between them. The CDR3 here is CASSILLIGAGYEQYF. CDR3 DNA, as far as it was read: TGTGCCAGTAGTATTCTTTTAATAGGGGCAGGCTACGAG.

This clone was recorded many times. The read comes to an end 3 residues before the CDR3 does, leaving the germline J gene to fill in the end. The chain is built from TRBV10-3 and TRBJ2-7; the match to TRBD1 covers 9 bases. V gave up 6 bases and J gave up 3 bases; unmatched junction bases: 6. Germline CDR1 reads ENHRY; CDR2 reads SYGVKD. This CDR3 region has 14 residues. This CDR3 reads CAISPGTGYYEQYF. The CDR3 DNA, read in part, is TGTGCCATCAGCCCCGGGACAGGGTACTACGAG.

This clone was observed many times. Sequencing ends 3 residues short of the CDR3 end; the germline J gene provides the rest. This chain uses TRBV29-1 with TRBJ2-1; a possible D gene is TRBD2 (5 bases). Germline values: CDR1 SQVTM, CDR2 ANQGSEA. Trimming removed 1 base from V and 8 bases from J, with 9 bases in between. The CDR3 is 12 amino acids. The CDR3 protein is CSVEATLDEQFF. Incomplete CDR3 DNA: TGCAGCGTTGAAGCCACACTAGATGAG.

This clone was seen repeatedly, ten times or more. The read ends 3 residues before the CDR3 terminus; that terminus is restored from the germline J gene. The chain recombines TRBV15 with TRBJ2-3, with D unresolved. Per the germline V gene, CDR1 is LNHNV and CDR2 is YYDKDF (reference sequence). The V and J ends lost 0 bases and 0 bases respectively, with 7 bases between them. This CDR3 is built from 15 residues. CDR3 DNA, as far as it was read: TGTGCCACCAGCAGAGATGGTCTAAGCACAGATACG. Its translation is CATSRDGLSTDT. The entire CDR3 protein reads CATSRDGLSTDTQYF.

This clone was seen many times. The read stops 3 residues short of the end of the CDR3; the missing end is completed from the germline J gene. This rearrangement joins TRBV6-4 to TRBJ2-2; 8 positions agree with TRBD2. Germline CDR1 and CDR2: MRHNA and SNTAGT. This CDR3 region has 14 residues. Germline trimming cut 3 bases from V and 3 bases from J; bases unmatched to any gene: 0. The sequenced CDR3 bases are TGTGCCAGCAGTGAAGCGGGAGACACCGGGGAG. It specifies CASSEAGDTGE. The CDR3 as a whole reads CASSEAGDTGELFF.

This clone has a count of ten or more. The read ends 3 residues before the CDR3 terminus; that terminus is restored from the germline J gene. This chain uses TRBV20-1 with TRBJ2-3; TRBD1 agrees at 9 bases. The CDR3 loop spans 15 amino acids. The V and J ends lost 5 bases and 6 bases, in that order; junction bases with no gene match: 12. Germline lookup yields CDR1 DFQATT and CDR2 SNEGSKA (reference sequence). Here the CDR3 reads CSACPGTGILDTQYF. Partial CDR3 DNA: TGCAGTGCTTGCCCCGGGACAGGGATCTTGGATACG.

The table lists this clone with many counts. The CDR3 extends 3 residues past the end of the read, so its final part is completed from the germline J gene. This chain joins TRBV19 and TRBJ1-5; TRBD1 might be the D (5 bases). Germline V gene data show CDR1 as LNHDA and CDR2 as SQIVND (reference sequence). CDR3 size: 15 residues. The V gene lost 4 bases and the J gene lost 3 bases, with 13 bases spanning the gap. The covered CDR3 bases are TGTGCCAGTAGTACTCAGGGTTCGAACAATCAGCCC. It yields the protein CASSTQGSNNQP. In full, the CDR3 reads CASSTQGSNNQPQHF.

This clone was picked up many times. The read terminates 3 residues ahead of where the CDR3 ends, so the germline J gene completes it. The chain combines TRBV5-1 with TRBJ2-1, with D uncertain. Trimming removed 4 bases at V and 9 bases at J, with 14 bases between. Looked up from germline, CDR1 is SGHRS and CDR2 is YFSETQ. This CDR3 has 13 amino acids. CDR3 bases read: TGCGCCAGCAGCCCGGTCGTCGGTGGTGAG. It yields the protein CASSPVVGGE. The CDR3 in its entirety is CASSPVVGGEQFF.

This clone was found many times. The read stops 3 residues short of the end of the CDR3; the missing end is completed from the germline J gene. Other nucleotide sequences in the sample specify the same CDR3. The V gene is TRBV2, the J gene TRBJ2-7; 10 bases line up with TRBD1. The V gene end was trimmed by 4 bases and the J gene end by 2 bases; junction bases not matched to a gene: 2. The V gene's germline CDR1 is SNHLY and CDR2 FYNNEI. The CDR3 is 14 residues long. CDR3 region: CASSGDRGPYEQYF. The covered CDR3 bases are TGTGCCAGCAGTGGGGACAGGGGCCCCTACGAG.

This clone was picked up many times. This chain's CDR3 is CSAPGGTGYGYTF. The DNA read from the CDR3 is TGCAGTGCCCCCGGCGGGACAGGGTATGGC. The chain recombines TRBV20-1 with TRBJ1-2; 9 bases agree with TRBD1. The sequence runs out 3 residues before the end of the CDR3; the remainder is reconstructed from the germline J gene. There are 13 residues in the CDR3. Germline V gives CDR1 DFQATT, CDR2 SNEGSKA (reference sequence). J was trimmed by 5 bases and V by 6 bases; bases with no gene match: 7.

This clone has a count of ten or more. The read stops 3 residues short of the end of the CDR3; the missing end is completed from the germline J gene. This chain joins TRBV19 and TRBJ1-6; 9 bases agree with TRBD1. The CDR3 is made up of 14 amino acids. V lost 1 base, J lost 8 bases, and 0 bases stayed unmatched. CDR1 is LNHDA, CDR2 SQIVND, per germline (reference sequence). The sequenced part of the CDR3 DNA is TGTGCCAGTAGTATAGGGGACAGGGATTCACCC. Protein product: CASSIGDRDSP. The full CDR3 protein reads CASSIGDRDSPLHF.

This clone was found many times. The DNA ends 3 residues before the CDR3 does, and the rest of the CDR3 is filled in from the germline J gene. J is TRBJ2-7 and V is TRBV6-2 or TRBV6-3; 8 bases agree with TRBD2. Germline loops: CDR1 MNHEY, CDR2 SVGEGT. Losses at the gene ends were 7 bases for V and 6 bases for J; bases not matched to a gene: 17. CDR3 length equals 16 residues. CDR3 region: CASTYEAGAIFGEQYF. CDR3 bases read: TGTGCCAGCACCTACGAAGCGGGAGCCATATTCGGCGAG.